These 21 T cell receptor beta chains originate from one sample sequenced in a study of T cell repertoires in cytomegalovirus infection. TCRdb processed the reads anew with MiXCR; each CDR3 protein has one entry. The table shows about 530,000 distinct CDR3 sequences, with around 27% occurring only once. Sequenced sample: PBMCs. The receptors shown here come from a human donor in good health (CMV status not recorded). Some clones in this sample may be carry-over from other donors' samples.

This rearrangement joins TRBV11-3 to TRBJ2-1; D ambiguous. This CDR3 comprises 12 residues. Trimming cost V 5 bases and J 9 bases, with 11 bases left between them. CDR1 is SGHNT and CDR2 is YENEEA in the germline V gene. For the CDR3, the DNA is TGTGCCAGCAGCGCCCGAGCTATTGAGCAGTTCTTC. Protein: CASSARAIEQFF.

This clonotype came up a few times. This chain joins TRBV5-4 and TRBJ2-1; D is undetermined. Germline CDR1 reads SGHNT; CDR2 reads YYREEE (reference sequence). This CDR3 has 14 residues. V lost 1 base and J lost 8, with 13 bases in between. CDR3 DNA: TGTGCCAGCAGCTTGAGTGGGTCCCACGATGAGCAGTTCTTC. Translated, it gives CASSLSGSHDEQFF.

This clonotype was counted many times. V and J are TRBV7-3 and TRBJ1-1, with a tentative D call TRBD1 (6 bases). Germline-derived CDR1 and CDR2 are SGHTA and FQGTGA. Between the trimmed V and J ends, which lost 5 bases and 1 base, there was a span of 11 bases. The CDR3 consists of 14 residues. The CDR3 region is CASSEQGPNTEAFF. The CDR3 nucleotides read TGTGCCAGCAGCGAACAGGGTCCGAACACTGAAGCTTTCTTT.

The J gene is TRBJ2-1, the V gene TRBV5-4; D gene uncertain. This CDR3 is built from 15 residues. The ends were cut back, 4 bases at V and 6 bases at J, with 17 bases in the middle. The germline gives CDR1 SGHNT, CDR2 YYREEE (reference sequence). The CDR3 DNA reads as TGTGCCAGCAGCCCGCCGGGCTTATTAACCAATGAGCAGTTCTTC. This encodes CASSPPGLLTNEQFF.

This clonotype showed up many times. The V gene is TRBV7-2, the J gene TRBJ2-7; maybe TRBD1 (6 bases). The length of the CDR3 is 15 residues. Trimming left V 3 bases short and J 0 bases short, with 12 bases between. Germline CDR1 and CDR2: SGHTA and FQGNSA. In nucleotides, the CDR3 is TGTGCCAGCAGCTTTACACCGGACAGCTCCTACGAGCAGTACTTC. Translated: CASSFTPDSSYEQYF.

The table lists this clonotype with many counts. This sequence joins TRBV7-8 and TRBJ2-3; D perhaps matches TRBD2 (6 bases). V lost 3 bases and J 4 bases, leaving 14 bases between the germline ends. The CDR3 extends over 15 amino acids. CDR1 and CDR2 from the germline V gene are SGHVS and FQNEAQ. The DNA for the CDR3 is TGTGCCAGCAGCTTGGAGCGGGTTTTGGCAGATACGCAGTATTTT. Translating it yields CASSLERVLADTQYF.

The chain employs TRBV7-2 and TRBJ2-6; the D gene is possibly TRBD2 (5 bases). Trimming removed 0 bases from V and 4 bases from J, with 13 bases in between. The CDR3 contains 17 residues. Germline CDR1 SGHTA, CDR2 FQGNSA. In DNA form, the CDR3 reads TGTGCCAGCAGCTTAGCGTCACGGGGTTTCGGGGCCAACGTCCTGACTTTC. Translation gives CASSLASRGFGANVLTF. The full variable domain, its missing parts supplied by reference TRBV7-2 and TRBJ2-6, is GAGVSQSPSNKVTEKGKDVELRCDPISGHTALYWYRQSLGQGLEFLIYFQGNSAPDKSGLPSDRFSAERTGGSVSTLTIQRTQQEDSAVYLCASSLASRGFGANVLTFGAGSRLTVL.

This clonotype has only a few counts. This chain joins TRBV7-9 and TRBJ2-5; the D is unclear. This CDR3 region has 14 residues. With 5 bases removed from V and 2 bases from J, the gap between germline ends came to 12 bases. Germline CDR1 and CDR2: SEHNR and FQNEAQ (reference sequence). CDR3 protein: CASSPARLQETQYF. The CDR3 DNA sequence: TGTGCCAGCAGCCCCGCACGCCTTCAAGAGACCCAGTACTTC.

This clonotype has ten or more counts. The chain couples TRBV12-3 or TRBV12-4 to TRBJ2-1, with TRBD1 identical over 11 bases. The V and J ends lost 5 bases and 7 bases, in that order; junction bases with no gene match: 10. The CDR3 totals 16 residues. The CDR3 DNA is TGTGCCAGCAGTAGATACGGACAGGGGGCAAGGAATGAGCAGTTCTTC. It encodes CASSRYGQGARNEQFF.

The chain employs TRBV4-1 and TRBJ2-1; TRBD1 might be the D (5 bases). Germline assignment: CDR1 MGHRA and CDR2 YSYEKL. Trimming pared 0 bases from V and 0 bases from J, leaving 9 bases between. The CDR3 length is 16 residues. CDR3 in DNA: TGCGCCAGCAGCCAAGAAGACAGCAGCTCCTACAATGAGCAGTTCTTC. Amino acid sequence: CASSQEDSSSYNEQFF.

This clonotype has just one count. The chain links TRBV12-3 or TRBV12-4 to TRBJ1-5; a possible D gene is TRBD1 (6 bases). Trimming shortened V by 6 bases and J by 2 bases, and 20 bases separated the two germline ends. This CDR3 is built from 17 residues. In nucleotides, the CDR3 is TGTGCCAGCAGCCACGGACAGCTCGGAGGTGGCAATCAGCCCCAGCATTTT. Translating it yields CASSHGQLGGGNQPQHF.

This clonotype came up a few times. V and J are TRBV4-1 and TRBJ1-6, with TRBD1 as a possible D gene (5 bases). Per germline, CDR1 MGHRA and CDR2 YSYEKL. V lost 0 bases and J lost 4, with 7 bases in between. The CDR3 has 15 residues. As DNA, the CDR3 is TGCGCCAGCAGCCAAGAAGGACATTATAATTCACCCCTCCACTTT. Amino acid sequence: CASSQEGHYNSPLHF.

This sequence joins TRBV4-1 and TRBJ1-2; D remains ambiguous. Trimming shortened V by 0 bases and J by 6 bases, and 14 bases separated the two germline ends. The germline V gene has CDR1 MGHRA and CDR2 YSYEKL. The CDR3 runs to 15 residues. CDR3 sequence: CASSQDQPRGHGYTF. The CDR3 region has the DNA TGCGCCAGCAGCCAAGATCAGCCCCGGGGTCATGGCTACACCTTC.

This clonotype was seen at least ten times. The gene calls are TRBV7-2 and TRBJ2-2; 7 nucleotides line up with TRBD2. Trimming cost V 2 bases and J 1 base; bases outside gene matches: 4. Germline V CDR1 and CDR2: SGHTA, FQGNSA. The CDR3 is made up of 16 amino acids. This chain's CDR3 is CASSLTSGVNTGELFF. The CDR3 nucleotides read TGTGCCAGCAGCTTAACCAGCGGGGTGAACACCGGGGAGCTGTTTTTT.

This clonotype was found many times. V gene TRBV7-8 combines with J gene TRBJ1-3; the D is unclear. CDR3 length equals 14 residues. Germline V gives CDR1 SGHVS, CDR2 FQNEAQ. The V end was cut by 0 bases, the J end by 3 bases, with 6 bases between. The CDR3: CASSLATHGNTIYF. For the CDR3, the DNA is TGTGCCAGCAGCTTAGCAACTCATGGAAACACCATATATTTT. Based on the CDR3 plus reference TRBV7-8 and TRBJ1-3, the full variable domain is GAGVSQSPRYKVAKRGQDVALRCDPISGHVSLFWYQQALGQGPEFLTYFQNEAQLDKSGLPSDRFFAERPEGSVSTLKIQRTQQEDSAVYLCASSLATHGNTIYFGEGSWLTVV.

This clonotype has only a few counts. The junction departs from the called germline gene at one end, perhaps through a read error. The chain joins TRBV11-1 to TRBJ1-1, with D tentatively TRBD1 (5 bases). The CDR3 has 14 amino acids. CDR1 and CDR2 from the germline V gene are SGHAT and FQDESV (reference sequence). CDR3 nucleotide sequence: TGTGCCAGCAGCCTTCAGGGAGCGAACTCTGAAGCTTTCTTT. Encoded protein: CASSLQGANSEAFF.

This clonotype was observed a handful of times. The chain employs TRBV7-6 and TRBJ2-1, with 7 positions matching TRBD1. This CDR3 has 16 amino acids. CDR1 and CDR2 from the germline V gene are SGHVS and FNYEAQ. The trim removed 7 bases at V and 4 bases at J, leaving 13 bases unmatched. The CDR3: CASTIGTGEQYNEQFF. The CDR3, as DNA: TGTGCCAGCACCATCGGTACAGGGGAACAATACAATGAGCAGTTCTTC.

The table lists this clonotype with a few counts. This chain links TRBV4-3 with TRBJ1-1; D is unresolved. Germline values: CDR1 LGHNA, CDR2 YSLEER. V dropped 1 base and J dropped 0 bases, with 9 bases sitting between them. The CDR3 is 15 residues long. DNA for the CDR3: TGCGCCAGCAGCCAAGCCCGTTATGTGAACACTGAAGCTTTCTTT. It yields the protein CASSQARYVNTEAFF.

In this sample, this clonotype turned up many times. The chain couples TRBV7-2 to TRBJ2-1; TRBD2 matches 8 bases. V lost 6 bases to trimming and J lost 8 bases; unmatched junction nucleotides: 12. CDR3 length equals 15 residues. The germline V gene has CDR1 SGHTA and CDR2 FQGNSA. CDR3 loop: CASRAGTSLRYEQFF. The CDR3 nucleotides are TGTGCCAGCAGGGCCGGGACTAGTCTTCGGTATGAGCAGTTCTTC.

The chain employs TRBV12-3 or TRBV12-4 and TRBJ2-7, with TRBD2 matching 10 bases. This CDR3 contains 16 residues. Trimming took 2 bases from V and 5 from J; bases not matched to a gene: 9. The CDR3 DNA reads TGTGCCAGCAGTTTATGGGCTAGCGGGAGTCACAACGAGCAGTACTTC. Translation: CASSLWASGSHNEQYF.

This clonotype appeared many times. The V call is TRBV7-8, the J call TRBJ1-2, with TRBD1 as a possible D gene (5 bases). The CDR3 runs to 15 residues. V was pared by 2 bases and J by 6 bases, with 16 bases between. Germline CDR1 reads SGHVS; CDR2 reads FQNEAQ. The CDR3 bases are TGTGCCAGCAGCTTATTGTGGGGCATGGGGGATGGCTACACCTTC. Amino acid sequence: CASSLLWGMGDGYTF.